The entry below describes one T cell receptor (beta chain). Sequencing was performed with immunoSEQ multiplex PCR; in TCRdb, only in-frame clones are kept and a portion is missing. This table has roughly 40,000 clones, 70% to 90% appearing once. The sample is drawn from a study of T cell changes during pregnancy in multiple sclerosis. V trimming: 1 base; J trimming: 2 bases; junction bases outside the gene matches: 2. Germline V gene sequence: CDR1 SGHDN, CDR2 FVKESK. This CDR3 is 15 amino acids long. Specimen: CD8+ T cells from peripheral blood mononuclear cells, collected in the first trimester of pregnancy. This receptor was obtained from a female donor with multiple sclerosis, enrolled in a pregnancy study. The chain carries TRBV14 and TRBJ2-3; 8 positions match TRBD2. CDR3 protein: CASSQAGGPTDTQYF. The CDR3 nucleotides are TGTGCCAGCAGCCAAGCGGGGGGGCCCACAGATACGCAGTATTTT.